Below, 6 T cell receptor beta chains from the same sample are listed, as sequenced in a study of T cell responses to AZD1222 COVID-19 vaccine. Produced via immunoSEQ multiplex PCR; TCRdb's table is partial and in-frame only. The sample carries tens of thousands of clones, over 60% recorded once. The sequences come from peripheral blood, collected on day 0 of AZD1222 vaccination. The receptors were gathered from an adult in good health.

This clone was seen a handful of times. As DNA, the CDR3 is TGTGCCAGCAGCTGGGAGTATAATTCACCCCTCCACTTT. Translated: CASSWEYNSPLHF. The chain links TRBV11-2 to TRBJ1-6; the D is unclear. The germline CDR1 and CDR2 sequences are SGHAT and FQNNGV. The CDR3 is 13 amino acids. V was cut by 4 bases and J by 4 bases, with 5 bases left in between.

The chain recombines TRBV7-2 with TRBJ1-4; D not resolved. Deletions cut 1 base from V and 8 bases from J, with 8 bases between. Germline V lookup: CDR1 SGHTA, CDR2 FQGNSA. This CDR3 has 13 residues. CDR3 amino acids: CASSLGPWEKLFF. The CDR3 DNA reads TGTGCCAGCAGCTTAGGGCCTTGGGAAAAACTGTTTTTT.

The chain is built from TRBV7-2 and TRBJ1-5; D ambiguous. Trimming took off 5 bases at V and 4 bases at J, with 9 bases between the two ends. The CDR3 is 13 amino acids. Germline values: CDR1 SGHTA, CDR2 FQGNSA. CDR3 region: CASSQAPNQPQHF. The CDR3 DNA is TGTGCCAGCAGCCAAGCCCCTAATCAGCCCCAGCATTTT. Drawing the rest from reference TRBV7-2 and TRBJ1-5, the complete variable domain is GAGVSQSPSNKVTEKGKDVELRCDPISGHTALYWYRQSLGQGLEFLIYFQGNSAPDKSGLPSDRFSAERTGGSVSTLTIQRTQQEDSAVYLCASSQAPNQPQHFGDGTRLSIL.

The chain carries TRBV29-1 and TRBJ1-2; D unresolved. CDR1 and CDR2 (germline): SQVTM, ANQGSEA. Trimming stripped 3 bases from V and 2 bases from J, with 10 bases between. This CDR3 is 13 amino acids long. CDR3 nucleotides: TGCAGCGTTGATGCAGACCTCAACTATGGCTACACCTTC. Its translation is CSVDADLNYGYTF.

This chain uses TRBV28 with TRBJ1-5; 8 bases line up with TRBD1. Per germline, CDR1 MDHEN and CDR2 SYDVKM. There are 18 residues in the CDR3. V shed 0 bases and J 0 bases; nucleotides not matched to a gene: 7. CDR3 protein: CASSLWGDRRYSNQPQHF. DNA for the CDR3: TGTGCCAGCAGTTTATGGGGGGACAGGAGATATAGCAATCAGCCCCAGCATTTT.

The genes are TRBV3-1 (or the pseudogene TRBV3-2) and TRBJ1-6; D remains unclear. The CDR3 spans 12 residues. Trimming shortened V by 4 bases and J by 6 bases, and 4 bases separated the two germline ends. Germline V gives CDR1 LGHDT, CDR2 YNNKEL (reference sequence). The CDR3 here is CASSLGNSPLHF. CDR3 in DNA: TGTGCCAGCAGCCTAGGTAATTCACCCCTCCACTTT.